The rows below give T cell receptor beta chains drawn from one sample of a study of blood T cells in healthy people across ages. TCRdb processed the 5' RACE reads anew with MiXCR; each CDR3 protein has one entry. Among some 1.5 million distinct CDR3 sequences, 25% to 30% were seen once, and the ten largest hold approximately 7.7%. Specimen: blood. The receptor source for this set is a woman aged 30 to 39 in good health. CDR3s include the opening cysteine and the closing phenylalanine or tryptophan. The D gene is left open where the match is weak. Only part of the rows carry a size: once, few, many, or a class if the clone is expanded.

TRBJ2-1	many	TRBV10-3	.	TGTGCCATCAGTGAGTCGAAGGGGGGCCTCAATGAGCAGTTCTTC	CAISESKGGLNEQFF
TRBJ2-7	.	TRBV29-1	TRBD1	TGCAACGTCGGGACAGGGCTTACCTACGAGCAGTACTTC	CNVGTGLTYEQYF
TRBJ2-6	.	TRBV2	.	TGTGCCAGCAGTGAACTGGGGTCCTCTGGGGCCAACGTCCTGACTTTC	CASSELGSSGANVLTF
TRBJ2-7	few	TRBV27	.	TGTGCCAGCAGTTTAATTCCTACCTGCGAGCAGTACTTC	CASSLIPTCEQYF
TRBJ1-3	few	TRBV16	.	TGTGCCAGCAGCCAATCCCATGGAAACACCATATATTTT	CASSQSHGNTIYF
TRBJ2-7	.	TRBV5-1	TRBD1	TGCGCCAGCAGCTTGACAGGGGGTTCAACCTACGAGCAGTACTTC	CASSLTGGSTYEQYF
TRBJ2-7	many	TRBV21-1	.	TGTGCCAGCAGGATGGGGACTAGCGGGAGGGCTTACGAGCAGTACTTC	CASRMGTSGRAYEQYF
TRBJ1-2	.	TRBV11-2	.	TGTGCCAGCAGCGCGGGCCGGGCTGGCTACACCTTC	CASSAGRAGYTF
TRBJ2-7	few	TRBV9	TRBD1	TGTGCCAGCAGCGTAGGTTCCGGGACAGTCTACGAGCAGTACTTC	CASSVGSGTVYEQYF
TRBJ1-6	.	TRBV7-9	TRBD1	TGTGCCAGCAGCTTCGCACAGGGGGCTGGTTCACCCCTCCACTTT	CASSFAQGAGSPLHF
TRBJ2-1	many	TRBV4-3	.	TGCGCCAGCAGCCAAGACAGAACATCGTACAATGAGCAGTTCTTC	CASSQDRTSYNEQFF
TRBJ2-1	many	TRBV9	TRBD2	TGTGCCAGCAGCGTAGGACTAGCGTCAAATGAGCAGTTCTTC	CASSVGLASNEQFF
TRBJ1-5	few	TRBV12-3/TRBV12-4	.	TGTGCCAGCAGAGCGATTAGCAATCAGCCCCAGCATTTT	CASRAISNQPQHF
TRBJ2-3	.	TRBV12-5	.	TGTGCTAGTGGTGGCCGGACGGGGTACACAGATACGCAGTATTTT	CASGGRTGYTDTQYF
TRBJ2-3	few	TRBV6-6	TRBD1	TGTGCCAGCAGTCCACCGATGGGACAGGGGCGGTATACGCAGTATTTT	CASSPPMGQGRYTQYF
TRBJ2-1	few	TRBV4-1	.	TGCGCCAGCAGCCAAAAGGCGAGCCTGTACAATGAGCAGTTCTTC	CASSQKASLYNEQFF
TRBJ1-2	.	TRBV20-1	.	TGCAGTGCTAGAGACCCCAAAACCAACTATGGCTACACCTTC	CSARDPKTNYGYTF
TRBJ2-1	.	TRBV20-1	.	TGTAGTGCTAGAGATCGGAGAAATGAGCAGTTCTTC	CSARDRRNEQFF
TRBJ2-1	few	TRBV12-3/TRBV12-4	.	TGTGCCAGCAGATCGCCCGGGACTCCGGATGAGCAGTTCTTC	CASRSPGTPDEQFF
TRBJ2-1	.	TRBV20-1	TRBD1	TGCAGTGCTAGCTTCCCGACAGGGGATTCCCGGGAGCAGTTCTTC	CSASFPTGDSREQFF
TRBJ2-1	many	TRBV6-5	.	TGTGCCAGCAGTCCCACTTACGGAGGGAATGAGCAGTTCTTC	CASSPTYGGNEQFF
TRBJ2-7	few	TRBV5-1	TRBD2	TGCGCCAGCAGCTTGAGGAGCGGGAGGGCCTTGGGATACGAGCAGTACTTC	CASSLRSGRALGYEQYF
TRBJ2-2	few	TRBV7-9	.	TGTGCCAGCACCCGCGCCACCGGACAGATAGACACCGGGGAGCTGTTTTTT	CASTRATGQIDTGELFF
TRBJ1-2	few	TRBV6-5	.	TGTGCCAGCACCACCGGACAGCGAGGCTACACCTTC	CASTTGQRGYTF
TRBJ2-7	many	TRBV9	.	TGTGCCAGCAGCGTGGCAACAGGGACGGTCTTTTACGAGCAGTACTTC	CASSVATGTVFYEQYF
TRBJ1-1	once	TRBV4-1	.	TGCGCCAGCAGCCAAGTGGAGGGCACTGAAGCTTTCTTT	CASSQVEGTEAFF
TRBJ2-1	.	TRBV7-2	TRBD2	TGTGCCAGCAGCTTCCAGACTAGCGGGGTCTACAATGAGCAGGTCTTC	CASSFQTSGVYNEQVF
TRBJ1-4	few	TRBV20-1	.	TGCAGTGCTATTTCTCGCCAGGGGAAAGAAAAACTGTTTTTT	CSAISRQGKEKLFF
TRBJ2-1	.	TRBV4-1	.	TGCGCCAGCAGCCACCTCAGGGGAAGGGAAAACAATGAGCAGTTCTTC	CASSHLRGRENNEQFF
TRBJ1-5	many	TRBV7-2	.	TGTGCCAGCAGCATAAAAGCCGACTCCAATCAGCCCCAGCATTTT	CASSIKADSNQPQHF
TRBJ2-7	few	TRBV3-1	TRBD2	TGTGCCAGCAGCCAGGAGGGGCCTACTAGCGGGATAAGCTACGAGCAGTACTTC	CASSQEGPTSGISYEQYF
TRBJ2-2	.	TRBV20-1	.	TGCAGTGCTCCTGGACAGTCCACCGGGGAGCTGTTTTTT	CSAPGQSTGELFF
TRBJ2-7	.	TRBV20-1	.	TGCAGTGCTAGTTCCCAGATCTCCTACGAGCAGTACTTC	CSASSQISYEQYF
TRBJ2-7	many	TRBV5-1	.	TGCGCCAGCAGCTTGGACAGGGAATCCTACGAGCAGTACTTC	CASSLDRESYEQYF
TRBJ1-4	few	TRBV20-1	TRBD1	TGCAGTGCTAGAAGGAGGACAGGGGGAAAACTGTTTTTT	CSARRRTGGKLFF
TRBJ1-1	.	TRBV9	TRBD1	TGTGCCAGCAGCTCGGACAGGGAGGTTGAAGCTTTCTTT	CASSSDREVEAFF
TRBJ2-6	.	TRBV7-2	TRBD1	TGTGCCAGCAGCTCTCCGTCCCTGGGACAGGGGTATTCCGGGGCCAACGTCCTGACTTTC	CASSSPSLGQGYSGANVLTF
TRBJ2-5	.	TRBV7-9	.	TGTGCCAGCAGCTTACGAGGGACCCCAAAGGAGGAGACCCAGTACTTC	CASSLRGTPKEETQYF
TRBJ2-7	many	TRBV9	TRBD2	TGTGCCAGCAGCGTGACCCCTAGCGGGATGAACTACGAGCAGTACTTC	CASSVTPSGMNYEQYF
TRBJ2-1	.	TRBV5-1	TRBD1	TGCGCCAGCAGCAGGGGGACAGGGCGTGAGCAGTTCTTC	CASSRGTGREQFF
TRBJ2-1	many	TRBV10-1	TRBD2	TGCGCCAGCAGTGTCCCGTTAGCGGGGGGGTCCTACAATGAGCAGTTCTTC	CASSVPLAGGSYNEQFF
TRBJ2-2	.	TRBV7-6	.	TGTGCCAGCAGCTTAGAACTATTCACCGGGGAGCTGTTTTTT	CASSLELFTGELFF
TRBJ2-7	few	TRBV7-9	.	TGTGCCAGCAGCTTAGAACAGGTAACCCACGAGCAGTACTTC	CASSLEQVTHEQYF
TRBJ2-3	.	TRBV6-5	.	TGTGCCAGGGGGCGGGTCACAGATACGCAGTATTTT	CARGRVTDTQYF
TRBJ2-7	many	TRBV3-1	.	TGTGCCAGCAGCCCCGGGCAGCAGCAGTACGAGCAGTACTTC	CASSPGQQQYEQYF
TRBJ1-1	few	TRBV10-3	TRBD1	TGTGCCATCAGTAACCCGGGACAGGCTTCATCTGAAGCTTTCTTT	CAISNPGQASSEAFF
TRBJ1-6	.	TRBV28	TRBD1	TGTGCCAGCAGTTCCCTCGAACAGGGGTTATCACCCCTCCACTTT	CASSSLEQGLSPLHF
TRBJ2-3	.	TRBV28	TRBD2	TGTGCCAGCAGTCGGTCGCGGGGGGCGGTAGATACGCAGTATTTT	CASSRSRGAVDTQYF
TRBJ1-1	.	TRBV25-1	.	TGTGCCAGCAGTGAATTGTCAGGGCGGAAAACTGAAGCTTTCTTT	CASSELSGRKTEAFF
TRBJ1-2	few	TRBV11-2	TRBD1	TGTGCCAGCAGCTTAAGGACAGGGGCCCACTATGGCTACACCTTC	CASSLRTGAHYGYTF
TRBJ2-7	many	TRBV6-6	.	TGTGCCAGCAGTCCCACGTGGGACGAGCAGTACTTC	CASSPTWDEQYF
TRBJ1-1	.	TRBV29-1	.	TGCAGCGTTGCCGGCAGGTCGGGCACTGAAGCTTTCTTT	CSVAGRSGTEAFF
TRBJ1-1	.	TRBV29-1	.	TGCGGCGTTGAAGATCCCTCGGCCAAGAACACTGAAGCTTTCTTT	CGVEDPSAKNTEAFF